This TCR beta chain was captured by sequencing in a study of cytomegalovirus exposure and HLA in healthy donors. Broader study findings: 150 or so TCR beta chains were listed as cytomegalovirus-associated.

This clone was detected once. The antigen is unknown. Only in-frame clones appear in the TCRdb table, and some are missing; sequencing was by immunoSEQ multiplex PCR. The sample has about 73,000 clones, roughly 89% seen once. This receptor was obtained from a woman aged 18 to 35 in good health and CMV-seropositive. The sample consisted of PBMCs.

The CDR3 spells CASSRDGIATDTQYF. Here the CDR3 DNA reads TGTGCCAGCAGCCGCGATGGAATAGCGACAGATACGCAGTATTTT. This chain joins TRBV7-2 and TRBJ2-3, with TRBD2 as a possible D gene (5 bases). CDR1 and CDR2 from the germline V gene are SGHTA and FQGNSA. The V gene lost 5 bases and the J gene lost 3 bases, with 15 bases spanning the gap. The CDR3 is 15 residues long.